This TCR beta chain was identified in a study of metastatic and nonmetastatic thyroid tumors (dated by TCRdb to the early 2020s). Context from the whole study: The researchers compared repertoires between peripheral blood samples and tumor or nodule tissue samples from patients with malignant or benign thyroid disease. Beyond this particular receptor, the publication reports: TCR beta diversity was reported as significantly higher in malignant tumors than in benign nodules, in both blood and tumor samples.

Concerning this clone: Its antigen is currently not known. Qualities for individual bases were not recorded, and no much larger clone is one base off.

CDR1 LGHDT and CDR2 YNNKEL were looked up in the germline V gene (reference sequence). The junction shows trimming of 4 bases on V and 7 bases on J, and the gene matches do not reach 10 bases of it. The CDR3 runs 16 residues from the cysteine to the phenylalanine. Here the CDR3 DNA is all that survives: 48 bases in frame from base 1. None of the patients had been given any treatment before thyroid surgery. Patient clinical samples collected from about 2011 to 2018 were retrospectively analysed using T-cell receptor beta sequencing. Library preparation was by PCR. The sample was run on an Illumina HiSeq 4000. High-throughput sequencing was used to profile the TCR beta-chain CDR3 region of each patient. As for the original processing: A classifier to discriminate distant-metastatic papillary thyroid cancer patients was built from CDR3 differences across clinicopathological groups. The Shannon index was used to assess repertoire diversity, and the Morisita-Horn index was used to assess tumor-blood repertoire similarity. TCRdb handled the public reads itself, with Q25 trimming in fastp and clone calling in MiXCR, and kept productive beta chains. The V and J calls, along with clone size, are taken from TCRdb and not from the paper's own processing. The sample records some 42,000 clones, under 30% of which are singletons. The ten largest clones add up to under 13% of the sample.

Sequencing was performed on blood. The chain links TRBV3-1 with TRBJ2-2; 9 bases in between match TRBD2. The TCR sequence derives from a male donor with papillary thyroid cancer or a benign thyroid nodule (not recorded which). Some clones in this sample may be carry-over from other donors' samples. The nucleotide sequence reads TGTGCCAGCAGCCCCGCGTTAGCGGGAGTTGTCGGGGAGCTGTTTTTT. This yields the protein CASSPALAGVVGELFF.